The 11 T cell receptor beta chains in this list originate from one sample, sequenced in a study of T cell responses to AZD1222 COVID-19 vaccine. Sequenced by immunoSEQ multiplex PCR; TCRdb stores in-frame clones only, minus some. In the table there are around 94,000 clones, about 88% of which are singletons. The source was peripheral blood, collected on day 0 of AZD1222 vaccination. The receptors were sampled from an adult in good health.

V gene TRBV28 combines with J gene TRBJ2-5; TRBD2 is a possible D gene (5 bases). This CDR3 is built from 13 residues. Deletions cut 2 bases from V and 7 bases from J, with 11 bases between. Per germline, CDR1 MDHEN and CDR2 SYDVKM. CDR3 amino acids: CASSLDRGGTQYF. The CDR3 DNA sequence: TGTGCCAGCAGTTTAGACCGGGGTGGGACCCAGTACTTC.

The rearrangement uses TRBV19 and TRBJ2-5; D gene unclear. The ends were cut back, 8 bases at V and 0 bases at J, with 10 bases in the middle. Germline V lookup: CDR1 LNHDA, CDR2 SQIVND (reference sequence). The CDR3 totals 13 residues. The CDR3 reads CASRTENQETQYF. CDR3 DNA: TGTGCCAGTCGTACAGAAAACCAAGAGACCCAGTACTTC.

This clone was seen more than once but under ten times. V and J are TRBV14 and TRBJ2-5; possibly TRBD1 for D (5 bases). There are 13 residues in the CDR3. Germline assignment: CDR1 SGHDN and CDR2 FVKESK. V shed 1 base and J shed 7 bases, with 10 bases lying between them. CDR3 loop: CASSQVEQGTQYF. The CDR3 nucleotides are TGTGCCAGCAGCCAAGTCGAGCAGGGGACCCAGTACTTC.

This chain links TRBV2 with TRBJ2-7; the D call may be TRBD1 or TRBD2 (6 bases each). V dropped 7 bases and J dropped 7 bases, with 20 bases sitting between them. The CDR3 contains 14 residues. Germline CDR1 reads SNHLY; CDR2 reads FYNNEI. The CDR3 loop is CASKTGAELGEQYF. For the CDR3, the DNA is TGTGCCAGCAAAACGGGGGCGGAACTAGGGGAGCAGTACTTC.

V usage is TRBV7-8 and J usage is TRBJ2-3, with 12 bases aligning to TRBD2. Germline trimming cut 6 bases from V and 5 bases from J; bases unmatched to any gene: 15. The CDR3 runs to 18 residues. Germline V CDR1 and CDR2: SGHVS, FQNEAQ. The CDR3 region has the DNA TGTGCCAGCAGGTTAAATATAGGACTAGCGGGAACCCAAGATACGCAGTATTTT. Amino acid sequence: CASRLNIGLAGTQDTQYF.

J is TRBJ2-2 and V is TRBV24-1, with 11 bases lining up with TRBD2. The CDR3 spans 16 residues. Germline CDR1 is KGHDR and CDR2 is SFDVKD. The trim removed 5 bases at V and 2 bases at J, leaving 3 bases unmatched. CDR3 DNA: TGTGCCACCAGTGCAGGGACTAGCGGAAACACCGGGGAGCTGTTTTTT. The encoded protein is CATSAGTSGNTGELFF.

The chain recombines TRBV3-1 (or the pseudogene TRBV3-2) with TRBJ2-7; D is perhaps TRBD1 (6 bases). Trimming pared 2 bases from V and 5 bases from J, leaving 13 bases between. Germline lookup yields CDR1 LGHDT and CDR2 YNNKEL (reference sequence). CDR3 size: 14 residues. CDR3 DNA sequence: TGTGCCAGCAGCCAAACAACAGGGTACGACGAGCAGTACTTC. It is translated as CASSQTTGYDEQYF.

The rearrangement uses TRBV5-1 and TRBJ1-4, with a tentative D call TRBD1 (5 bases). In germline, CDR1 is SGHRS, CDR2 YFSETQ. The CDR3 runs 15 residues. The V end was cut by 0 bases, the J end by 2 bases, with 8 bases between. The CDR3 DNA reads TGCGCCAGCAGCTTGGGGGGACGGACTAATGAAAAACTGTTTTTT. This encodes CASSLGGRTNEKLFF.

V and J are TRBV6-5 and TRBJ1-2; 8 bases line up with TRBD1. The CDR3 consists of 15 residues. With V trimmed by 8 bases and J by 4 bases, 12 bases remained unmatched. Germline V gene lookup returns CDR1 MNHEY and CDR2 SVGAGI. The CDR3, as DNA: TGTGCCAGCGCGCGCCCGGGACAGGACGCCTATGGCTACACCTTC. This codes for CASARPGQDAYGYTF.

The rearrangement joins TRBV4-2 to TRBJ2-7, with D possibly matching TRBD2 (5 bases). CDR1 is LGHNA and CDR2 is YNFKEQ in the germline V gene. Between the trimmed V and J ends, which lost 4 bases and 5 bases, there was a span of 15 bases. This CDR3 spans 14 amino acids. CDR3 residues: CASSPYGGVHEQYF. In nucleotides, the CDR3 is TGTGCCAGCAGCCCCTACGGAGGAGTGCACGAGCAGTACTTC.

The chain recombines TRBV6-6 with TRBJ1-1; D is ambiguous. CDR3 size: 11 residues. V lost 5 bases to trimming and J lost 8 bases, with 9 bases between them. From germline, CDR1 is MNHNY and CDR2 SVGAGI (reference sequence). The CDR3 DNA reads as TGTGCCAGCAGTCTTGTCCGAGAAGCTTTCTTT. Protein product: CASSLVREAFF.